The 25 T cell receptor beta chains presented below share a single source sample, sequenced in a study of CD8 T cells in Susac syndrome. Random hexamers were used to reverse transcribe an amount of roughly 0.45 to 1 ug RNA. MiXCR was run by TCRdb on the immunoSEQ multiplex PCR reads, yielding one entry per CDR3 protein. The table lists 200,000 to 250,000 distinct CDR3 sequences, approximately 95% of them singletons, with 0.082% in the top ten. The sequenced sample was CD4+ T cells from PBMCs. The receptors were gathered from a human donor with multiple sclerosis.

The gene calls are TRBV20-1 and TRBJ2-3; the match to TRBD1 covers 7 bases. Per the germline V gene, CDR1 is DFQATT and CDR2 is SNEGSKA (reference sequence). The CDR3 consists of 15 residues. V lost 3 bases and J lost 1; bases outside the gene matches: 7. The CDR3 region is CSASGRTGRTDTQYF. The CDR3 coding sequence is TGCAGTGCTAGCGGTCGGACAGGCCGCACAGATACGCAGTATTTT.

The CDR3 reads CAIKGVAANTGELFF. The CDR3 coding sequence is TGTGCCATCAAAGGGGTTGCCGCGAACACCGGGGAGCTGTTTTTT. The V call is TRBV10-3, the J call TRBJ2-2; weak D call: TRBD1 (5 bases). The germline gives CDR1 ENHRY, CDR2 SYGVKD. Trimming cost V 7 bases and J 0 bases, with 12 bases left between them. The CDR3 consists of 15 residues.

The V and J genes are TRBV20-1 and TRBJ1-5, with D hard to call. Germline V CDR1 and CDR2: DFQATT, SNEGSKA (reference sequence). The CDR3 extends over 12 amino acids. V dropped 3 bases and J dropped 7 bases, with 10 bases sitting between them. CDR3 coding DNA: TGCAGTGCTAGGGCCAGTAGCCAGCCCCAGCATTTT. As protein: CSARASSQPQHF.

The J gene is TRBJ2-5, the V gene TRBV5-1, with D possibly being TRBD2 (6 bases). Germline CDR1 and CDR2: SGHRS and YFSETQ. Trimming left V 4 bases short and J 4 bases short, with 14 bases between. This CDR3 has 14 residues. CDR3 sequence reads: CASSAGRRGETQYF. The DNA of the CDR3 is TGCGCCAGCAGCGCGGGACGGCGAGGAGAGACCCAGTACTTC.

This sequence joins TRBV18 and TRBJ2-7; no clear D. Germline V gene data show CDR1 as KGHSH and CDR2 as LQKENI. The CDR3 extends over 14 amino acids. The V and J ends lost 6 bases and 0 bases respectively, with 12 bases between them. CDR3 loop: CASSAGRSSYEQYV. CDR3 nucleotide sequence: TGTGCCAGCTCTGCTGGTAGGAGCTCCTACGAGCAGTACGTC.

The chain employs TRBV20-1 and TRBJ1-1; D gene unclear. The CDR3 totals 12 residues. Looked up from germline, CDR1 is DFQATT and CDR2 is SNEGSKA (reference sequence). Trimming stripped 3 bases from V and 8 bases from J, with 13 bases between. The chain's CDR3 is CSARPAYGEAFF. CDR3 bases: TGCAGTGCTAGGCCCGCCTATGGGGAAGCTTTCTTT.

CDR3 sequence: CAWSGRDRVPLHF. The CDR3 DNA reads TGTGCCTGGAGCGGCCGGGACCGGGTTCCCCTCCACTTT. The chain joins TRBV30 to TRBJ1-6; D may be TRBD1 (5 bases). The CDR3 totals 13 residues. From germline, CDR1 is GTSNPN and CDR2 SVGIG (reference sequence). V lost 3 bases and J lost 13, with 16 bases in between.

The chain links TRBV29-1 to TRBJ2-7, with 8 bases identical to TRBD1. The CDR3 sequence is 13 residues long. J gave up 1 base and V 7 bases, and 6 bases lay outside the gene matches. Germline values: CDR1 SQVTM, CDR2 ANQGSEA. CDR3 nucleotides: TGCAGCGCCGGACAGGGTCGTTCCTACGAGCAGTACTTC. Translating it yields CSAGQGRSYEQYF.

The V gene is TRBV3-1, the J gene TRBJ2-2; 11 bases align to TRBD2. From germline, CDR1 is LGHDT and CDR2 YNNKEL (reference sequence). CDR3 length: 15 amino acids. J was trimmed by 7 bases and V by 10 bases; bases with no gene match: 11. CDR3 sequence: CATGTSGVRGGELFF. For the CDR3, the DNA is TGTGCCACCGGGACTAGCGGCGTGAGGGGCGGGGAGCTGTTTTTT.

This clonotype has a single count. V gene TRBV30 combines with J gene TRBJ2-3; 9 positions match TRBD2. Trimming took 2 bases from V and 2 from J; bases not matched to a gene: 5. This CDR3 is built from 15 residues. Looked up from germline, CDR1 is GTSNPN and CDR2 is SVGIG (reference sequence). This CDR3 is CAWSQLAGSTDTQYF. CDR3 nucleotides: TGTGCCTGGAGTCAGCTAGCGGGGTCCACAGATACGCAGTATTTT. The full variable domain, its missing parts supplied by reference TRBV30 and TRBJ2-3, is SQTIHQWPATLVQPVGSPLSLECTVEGTSNPNLYWYRQAAGRGLQLLFYSVGIGQISSEVPQNLSASRPQDRQFILSSKKLLLSDSGFYLCAWSQLAGSTDTQYFGPGTRLTVL.

V usage is TRBV29-1 and J usage is TRBJ2-7; 7 positions agree with TRBD1. Germline trimming cut 5 bases from V and 2 bases from J; bases unmatched to any gene: 3. CDR1 is SQVTM and CDR2 is ANQGSEA in the germline V gene. This CDR3 has 12 amino acids. CDR3 DNA sequence: TGCAGCGTTCGGGACAGACCCTACGAGCAGTACTTC. It specifies CSVRDRPYEQYF.

The chain employs TRBV9 and TRBJ2-3, with D possibly TRBD2 on 6 matching bases. V was trimmed by 5 bases and J by 6 bases, leaving 19 bases between them. Germline V lookup: CDR1 SGDLS, CDR2 YYNGEE. The CDR3 runs to 15 residues. The CDR3, as DNA: TGTGCCAGCAGTTCTACCGGGATAGGAGGGGATACGCAGTATTTT. It translates to CASSSTGIGGDTQYF.

The chain links TRBV6-5 to TRBJ1-2; D is perhaps TRBD1 (5 bases). Trimming shortened V by 5 bases and J by 13 bases, and 17 bases separated the two germline ends. Looked up from germline, CDR1 is MNHEY and CDR2 is SVGAGI. The CDR3 is made up of 12 amino acids. CDR3 DNA sequence: TGTGCCAGCAGTCAAGACAGACGGCTACTCACCTTC. Protein sequence: CASSQDRRLLTF.

The chain couples TRBV15 to TRBJ1-1, with D unresolved. Germline V gene sequence: CDR1 LNHNV, CDR2 YYDKDF (reference sequence). The CDR3 totals 15 residues. Trimming shortened V by 0 bases and J by 4 bases, and 12 bases separated the two germline ends. The CDR3 loop is CATSRDRGVGTEAFF. The CDR3 bases are TGTGCCACCAGCAGAGATCGCGGGGTAGGCACTGAAGCTTTCTTT.

The genes are TRBV11-3 and TRBJ2-3, with D uncertain. V was trimmed by 6 bases and J by 0 bases, leaving 13 bases between them. Per the germline V gene, CDR1 is SGHNT and CDR2 is YENEEA. CDR3 length: 15 residues. For the CDR3, the DNA is TGTGCCAGCAGTCGAGGACCGCTGAGCACAGATACGCAGTATTTT. It translates to CASSRGPLSTDTQYF.

The chain joins TRBV30 to TRBJ2-3; D ambiguous. CDR1 is GTSNPN and CDR2 is SVGIG in the germline V gene (reference sequence). The CDR3 is made up of 14 amino acids. Trimming removed 0 bases from V and 4 bases from J, with 11 bases in between. The CDR3 sequence is CAWSVRQVADTQYF. For the CDR3, the DNA is TGTGCCTGGAGTGTACGTCAGGTCGCAGATACGCAGTATTTT.

The gene calls are TRBV30 and TRBJ1-1; the D gene is possibly TRBD1 (5 bases). V was cut by 6 bases and J by 5 bases, with 16 bases left in between. The CDR3 has 13 amino acids. Germline-derived CDR1 and CDR2 are GTSNPN and SVGIG (reference sequence). Here the CDR3 DNA reads TGTGCCTGCCCGGGGGTAGTAAGTACTGAAGCTTTCTTT. Amino acid sequence: CACPGVVSTEAFF.

The chain recombines TRBV28 with TRBJ2-7, with D tentatively TRBD1 (6 bases). This CDR3 comprises 16 residues. The germline gives CDR1 MDHEN, CDR2 SYDVKM. Trimming stripped 3 bases from V and 0 bases from J, with 15 bases between. Here the CDR3 reads CASSFLNRESSYEQYF. The DNA for the CDR3 is TGTGCCAGCAGTTTCCTTAACAGGGAAAGCTCCTACGAGCAGTACTTC. Using reference TRBV28 and TRBJ2-7 for the parts outside the CDR3, the full variable domain is DVKVTQSSRYLVKRTGEKVFLECVQDMDHENMFWYRQDPGLGLRLIYFSYDVKMKEKGDIPEGYSVSREKKERFSLILESASTNQTSMYLCASSFLNRESSYEQYFGPGTRLTVT.

The CDR3 region has the DNA TGTGCCAGCAGCTTCCCTCGGACAGGGATGAACACTGAAGCTTTCTTT. Translation gives CASSFPRTGMNTEAFF. The chain recombines TRBV7-9 with TRBJ1-1; 8 bases line up with TRBD1. Germline V gives CDR1 SEHNR, CDR2 FQNEAQ (reference sequence). The CDR3 length is 16 residues. The V gene end was trimmed by 3 bases and the J gene end by 0 bases; junction bases not matched to a gene: 6.

The V call is TRBV7-9, the J call TRBJ2-3; 8 nucleotides line up with TRBD2. J gave up 7 bases and V 6 bases, and 3 bases lay outside the gene matches. Germline CDR1 is SEHNR and CDR2 is FQNEAQ (reference sequence). This CDR3 is 12 amino acids long. The CDR3, as DNA: TGTGCCAGCAGAGGACTAGCCCATACGCAGTATTTT. Amino acids: CASRGLAHTQYF.

The chain is built from TRBV19 and TRBJ2-4, with D perhaps matching TRBD1 or TRBD2 (5 bases each). The V and J ends lost 3 bases and 9 bases respectively, with 15 bases between them. The germline V gene encodes CDR1 LNHDA and CDR2 SQIVND (reference sequence). CDR3 length: 14 residues. The DNA of the CDR3 is TGTGCCAGTAGTATGGACATGAGGGATGGCATTCAGTACTTC. Its translation is CASSMDMRDGIQYF.

The chain joins TRBV2 to TRBJ1-2; D is unresolved. The CDR3 loop spans 13 amino acids. Germline V gene sequence: CDR1 SNHLY, CDR2 FYNNEI. The V gene lost 1 base and the J gene lost 2 bases, with 5 bases spanning the gap. As DNA, the CDR3 is TGTGCCAGCAGTGAAGGCAGAAACTATGGCTACACCTTC. This encodes CASSEGRNYGYTF.

This chain joins TRBV6-5 and TRBJ1-2; possibly TRBD1 for D (6 bases). This CDR3 contains 13 residues. V was trimmed by 6 bases and J by 2 bases, leaving 10 bases between them. Germline V gene data show CDR1 as MNHEY and CDR2 as SVGAGI. The CDR3, as DNA: TGTGCCAGCAGCAACACAGGGAACTATGGCTACACCTTC. This codes for CASSNTGNYGYTF.

The table lists this clonotype with a few counts. V usage is TRBV18 and J usage is TRBJ2-5, with unresolved D. Per the germline V gene, CDR1 is KGHSH and CDR2 is LQKENI. V was clipped by 4 bases and J by 5 bases, with 5 bases between them. The CDR3 extends over 11 amino acids. The CDR3 sequence: CASSREETQYF. The CDR3 nucleotides are TGTGCCAGCTCACGCGAGGAGACCCAGTACTTC.

This sequence joins TRBV20-1 and TRBJ2-3; 12 bases align to TRBD2. Germline assignment: CDR1 DFQATT and CDR2 SNEGSKA (reference sequence). The CDR3 sequence is 16 residues long. V was pared by 4 bases and J by 7 bases, with 12 bases of the junction left unmatched. The CDR3 DNA sequence: TGCAGTGCTACCGATTTCACTAGCGGGGGGAGGAATACGCAGTATTTT. Amino acid sequence: CSATDFTSGGRNTQYF.